This TCR beta chain was documented in a study of cytomegalovirus exposure and HLA in healthy donors. Findings and limits, study-wide: A later analysis reportedly found fewer N-insertions in an Asian-associated ancestry cluster than the roughly 670-donor mean. A missense variant in DCLRE1C was later tied to TCR beta V- and J-gene trimming. Researchers reported from a later analysis that most CMV-associated TCR beta chains appeared HLA-restricted.

This PCR relied on a set of 60 Vbeta primers and 13 Jbeta primers. The data were produced by immunoSEQ multiplex PCR, yet TCRdb's version contains in-frame clones alone and is incomplete. There are about 94,000 clones in the sample; approximately 80% occur only once, and approximately 10% lies in the top ten. Germline trimming cut 1 base from V and 3 bases from J; bases unmatched to any gene: 3. Germline lookup yields CDR1 SGHTA and CDR2 FQGNSA. CDR3 size: 14 residues. In regard to this clone: Its specificity is not known.

The chain has TRBV7-2 and TRBJ2-7; TRBD2 agrees at 7 bases. The origin of this receptor is a human donor in good health. Material for sequencing was PBMCs. CDR3 bases: TGTGCCAGCAGCTTAGGCGGGAGTCTCTACGAGCAGTACTTC. Translation gives CASSLGGSLYEQYF.